This T cell receptor beta chain was captured by sequencing in a study of CD8 T cells in ankylosing spondylitis. Notes on the study in general: Made up of 7 to 9 highly homologous variants, a TCR beta motif appeared characteristic of ankylosing spondylitis blood. Researchers reportedly found disease-linked clones significantly enriched in matched ankylosing spondylitis synovial fluid. In reactive arthritis synovial fluid and blood, some motif variants had been reported before.

Libraries of TCR beta came from quantitative 5'-RACE with molecular barcodes. TCRdb itself ran the 5' RACE reads through MiXCR, one entry per CDR3 protein. The table lists around 770,000 distinct CDR3 sequences, roughly 12% of them singletons. This CDR3 is built from 17 residues. The V gene's germline CDR1 is SGHTA and CDR2 FQGNSA. The junction had 7 bases not matched to a gene; V was cut back by 5 bases and J by 0 bases. For this clonotype: Its antigen is as yet unknown.

The receptor's source is a male donor with ankylosing spondylitis. The chain joins TRBV7-2 to TRBJ2-1; 10 bases match TRBD1. What was sequenced was blood, either unsorted or a sorted T cell fraction (not recorded which). The CDR3 sequence: CASSIPRTGGSYNEQFF. The DNA of the CDR3 is TGTGCCAGCAGCATTCCTCGGACAGGGGGCTCCTACAATGAGCAGTTCTTC.